Ten or more counts support the clone carrying this T cell receptor beta chain. Its antigen remains unidentified. Germline CDR1 is DFQATT and CDR2 is SNEGSKA (reference sequence). V was shortened by 6 bases and J by 5 bases, with 25 bases between the two germline ends. This CDR3 comprises 16 residues. No cell sorting was done before RNA was extracted from the tissue. This sample is part of a study of tumor and adjacent non-tumor tissue in lung cancer. Study observations and caveats: Significantly higher TCR diversity was found in tumor than normal lung.

The library came from three nested PCR rounds adapted from ARM-PCR protocols. TCRdb reanalysed the multiplex PCR reads using MiXCR and keeps one entry per CDR3 protein. The top ten clones hold about a tenth of a sample with about 79,000 distinct CDR3 sequences, about two thirds of them seen once. The TCR originated in a woman in her 40s with non-small cell lung cancer. The genes are TRBV20-1 and TRBJ2-5; D may correspond to TRBD1 or TRBD2 (7 bases each). The specimen was lung tumor tissue. In DNA, the CDR3 is TGCAGTGCCAGGGGGTCGTCAAGGGGGGGCCACGAGACCCAGTACTTC. The encoded protein is CSARGSSRGGHETQYF.